This note documents a single TCR beta chain sequence. Its antigen remains unknown. The data originate from a study of T cells after yellow fever vaccination. Study overall: Libraries from low-cell-number fractions were prepared with the SMART-Seq v4 Ultra Low Input RNA kit. General study points: When the response was secondary, it was weaker but reached its peak faster, day 5 versus 15.

There are 13 residues in the CDR3. Trimming cost V 0 bases and J 6 bases, with 6 bases left between them. CDR1 is LNHNV, CDR2 YYDKDF, per germline (reference sequence). Generation of TCR cDNA used 5'RACE template switching (which added a universal primer site and UMIs). TCRdb fed the 5' RACE reads into MiXCR, producing one record per CDR3 protein. The sample consists of around 340,000 distinct CDR3 sequences, under 15% of them appearing once. The V gene is TRBV15, the J gene TRBJ1-5; no clear D gene. Source: CD4+ T cells sorted from PBMCs, taken 15 days after the yellow fever booster vaccination. The receptor was isolated from a young man who received the YFV17D yellow fever vaccine. CDR3 region: CATSRDVFQPQHF. Here the CDR3 DNA reads TGTGCCACCAGCAGAGATGTGTTTCAGCCCCAGCATTTT.